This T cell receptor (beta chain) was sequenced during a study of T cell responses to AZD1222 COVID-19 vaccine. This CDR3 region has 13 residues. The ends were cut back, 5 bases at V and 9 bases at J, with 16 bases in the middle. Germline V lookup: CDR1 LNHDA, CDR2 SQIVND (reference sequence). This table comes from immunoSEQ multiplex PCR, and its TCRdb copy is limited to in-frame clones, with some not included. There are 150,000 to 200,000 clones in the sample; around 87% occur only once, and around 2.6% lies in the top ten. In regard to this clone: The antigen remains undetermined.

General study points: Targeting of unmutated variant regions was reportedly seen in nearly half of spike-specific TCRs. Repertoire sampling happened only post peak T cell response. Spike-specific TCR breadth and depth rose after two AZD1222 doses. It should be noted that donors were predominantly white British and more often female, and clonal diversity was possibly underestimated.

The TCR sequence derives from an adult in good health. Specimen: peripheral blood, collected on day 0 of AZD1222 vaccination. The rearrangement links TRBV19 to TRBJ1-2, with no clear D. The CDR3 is CASSFREDDRYTF. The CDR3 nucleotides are TGTGCCAGTAGTTTTCGGGAGGATGATCGCTACACCTTC.